This T cell receptor beta chain was sequenced for a study of T cells expressing NK-cell markers. The wider study: According to the study, TCR beta repertoires originated from sorted CD3+CD56+NKG2C+, CD3+CD56+NKG2C- and CD3+CD56-NKG2C+ T cells. Among eight sequenced donors, seven carried HCMV seropositivity while one was seronegative. Study-wide points: It was still unclear whether expanded NKG2C+ T cell clones were HCMV specific. The share of CD8+ T cells held by dominant NKG2C+ clonotypes was roughly 1.0-8% in roughly 6 donors.

This CDR3 has 14 residues. CDR1 is SGHTA, CDR2 FQGNSA, per germline. TCRdb processed the 5' RACE reads again and assigns one entry to each CDR3 protein, with no DNA. This sample's table reports about 460,000 distinct CDR3 sequences. On this clonotype: Its antigen is still unknown.

Input material: blood T cells: a sorted CD56 or NKG2C T cell subset, CD4+ or CD8+ T cells, or bulk PBMC T cells (not recorded which). The sequence derives from a woman aged 45 to 65 in good health. The rearrangement joins TRBV7-2 to TRBJ2-1; the D call of TRBD1 rests on TCRdb alone, since no DNA is present to check it. The chain's CDR3 is CASSPWGLGSEQFF.